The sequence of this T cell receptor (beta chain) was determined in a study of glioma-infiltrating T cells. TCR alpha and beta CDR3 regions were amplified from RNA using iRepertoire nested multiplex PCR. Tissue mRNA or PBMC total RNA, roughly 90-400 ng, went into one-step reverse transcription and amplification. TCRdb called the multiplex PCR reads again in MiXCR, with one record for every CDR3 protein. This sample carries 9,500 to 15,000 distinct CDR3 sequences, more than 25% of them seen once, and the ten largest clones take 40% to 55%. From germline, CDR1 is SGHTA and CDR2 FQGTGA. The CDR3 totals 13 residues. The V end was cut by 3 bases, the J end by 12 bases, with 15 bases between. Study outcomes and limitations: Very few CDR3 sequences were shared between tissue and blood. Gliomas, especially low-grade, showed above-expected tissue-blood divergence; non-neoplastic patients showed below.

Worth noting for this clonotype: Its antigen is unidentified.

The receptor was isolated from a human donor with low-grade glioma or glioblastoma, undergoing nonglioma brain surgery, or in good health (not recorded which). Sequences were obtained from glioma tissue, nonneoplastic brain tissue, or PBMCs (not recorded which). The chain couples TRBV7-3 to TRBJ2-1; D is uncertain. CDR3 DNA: TGTGCCAGCAGCTTGTACAGCCTTTCGGGGCAGTTCTTC. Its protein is CASSLYSLSGQFF.